A single count supports the clone carrying this T cell receptor (beta chain). Its matching antigen is unknown. Researchers ran the PCR with 60 Vbeta and 13 Jbeta primers. Using immunoSEQ multiplex PCR, the repertoire was profiled, and TCRdb retains in-frame clones only, with some absent. The sample lists about 170,000 clones; about 80% were seen once. This sample stems from a study of cytomegalovirus exposure and HLA in healthy donors. Whole-study context: Earlier results showed 90 million to 120 million unique TCR beta sequences derived from roughly 190 million T cells. Notes on the study in general: It was reported that TCR beta sequences correctly inferred the HLA-A and HLA-B alleles for most subjects.

V was pared by 5 bases and J by 4 bases, with 10 bases of the junction left unmatched. This CDR3 spans 15 amino acids. Germline V gene data show CDR1 as GTSNPN and CDR2 as SVGIG (reference sequence). The sequencing input was PBMCs. The sequence derives from a woman between 25 and 40 years old in good health and CMV-seropositive. The chain links TRBV30 to TRBJ1-1; TRBD1 matches 10 bases. The CDR3 DNA reads as TGTGCCTGGGGGGGGCTGACAGGGGGCGGCACTGAAGCTTTCTTT. It is translated as CAWGGLTGGGTEAFF.